Presented here are 8 T cell receptor beta chains from one specimen sequenced in a study of blood T cells in healthy people across ages. PCR was performed a second time for about 6 to 11 cycles using a sample-barcoded 5' primer and a J-beta primer mix. TCRdb ran MiXCR on the 5' RACE reads and lists one entry per CDR3 protein. The profile shows roughly 560,000 distinct CDR3 sequences, about 25% of them singletons. This same sample was also part of a study on T cells of mothers and their children.

Material: blood. These receptors were obtained from a boy between 10 and 17 years old in good health.

This clonotype was seen only a few times. The V call is TRBV3-1, the J call TRBJ1-2; the D is unclear. CDR3 length: 13 amino acids. In germline, CDR1 is LGHDT, CDR2 YNNKEL (reference sequence). V was clipped by 2 bases and J by 5 bases, with 9 bases between them. The CDR3 bases are TGTGCCAGCAGCCAACGGGAAACTTATGGCTACACCTTC. Encoded protein: CASSQRETYGYTF.

This clonotype appeared a few times. The chain links TRBV27 to TRBJ2-5, with 7 bases aligning to TRBD1. This CDR3 contains 15 residues. With 0 bases clipped from V and 1 base from J, the junction kept 2 bases outside the gene matches. The germline V gene has CDR1 MNHEY and CDR2 SMNVEV (reference sequence). CDR3 region: CASSLSGDSQETQYF. CDR3 sequence (DNA): TGTGCCAGCAGTTTATCCGGGGACAGCCAAGAGACCCAGTACTTC.

This clonotype has ten or more counts. This chain links TRBV29-1 with TRBJ1-1; tentative D call: TRBD1 (6 bases). The CDR3 runs 13 residues. Per germline, CDR1 SQVTM and CDR2 ANQGSEA. The V and J ends lost 6 bases and 3 bases respectively, with 14 bases between them. Here the CDR3 DNA reads TGCAGCGTACTACAGGGTGGAGACACTGAAGCTTTCTTT. Encoded protein: CSVLQGGDTEAFF.

The chain has TRBV7-2 and TRBJ2-7; D possibly matches TRBD1 or TRBD2 (5 bases each). The CDR3 runs 15 residues. V was shortened by 5 bases and J by 0 bases, with 14 bases between the two germline ends. From germline, CDR1 is SGHTA and CDR2 FQGNSA. This CDR3 is CASSPLDSSSYEQYF. The DNA for the CDR3 is TGTGCCAGCAGCCCACTAGACAGCAGCTCCTACGAGCAGTACTTC.

The V call is TRBV7-3, the J call TRBJ1-1; maybe TRBD1 (6 bases). Trimming cost V 5 bases and J 4 bases, with 11 bases left between them. This CDR3 spans 13 amino acids. Germline CDR1 is SGHTA and CDR2 is FQGTGA. The CDR3 nucleotides read TGTGCCAGCAGCCGGGGACATCCCACTGAAGCTTTCTTT. Its protein product is CASSRGHPTEAFF.

The rearrangement links TRBV28 to TRBJ1-4, with D possibly being TRBD1 (6 bases). Germline-derived CDR1 and CDR2 are MDHEN and SYDVKM. The CDR3 covers 16 residues. Trimming pared 3 bases from V and 9 bases from J, leaving 20 bases between. Here the CDR3 reads CASSFLGRGWNQKLFF. The CDR3 nucleotides are TGTGCCAGCAGTTTTTTAGGTAGGGGGTGGAATCAAAAACTGTTTTTT. Filled out from reference TRBV28 and TRBJ1-4, the complete variable domain reads DVKVTQSSRYLVKRTGEKVFLECVQDMDHENMFWYRQDPGLGLRLIYFSYDVKMKEKGDIPEGYSVSREKKERFSLILESASTNQTSMYLCASSFLGRGWNQKLFFGSGTQLSVL.

This clonotype appeared a few times. The chain recombines TRBV6-6 with TRBJ2-3, with D possibly matching TRBD2 (5 bases). The CDR3 length is 14 residues. Germline CDR1 is MNHNY and CDR2 is SVGAGI (reference sequence). Trimming removed 10 bases from V and 4 bases from J, with 18 bases in between. For the CDR3, the DNA is TGTGCCACCCGGACTCAAATCCCCCCAGATACGCAGTATTTT. It translates to CATRTQIPPDTQYF.

The chain has TRBV14 and TRBJ2-7; unclear D gene. Germline CDR1 is SGHDN and CDR2 is FVKESK. The CDR3 is made up of 15 amino acids. Trimming left V 1 base short and J 1 base short, with 11 bases between. The CDR3 DNA sequence: TGTGCCAGCAGCCAAGGGCGAACTTTATCCTACGAGCAGTACTTC. Residues: CASSQGRTLSYEQYF.